One sample yielded the 16 T cell receptor beta chains listed below, sequenced in a study of OX40 agonist ivuxolimab in advanced cancers. Here immunoSEQ multiplex PCR was the method, and the copy in TCRdb shows in-frame clones only, minus some. The sample lists about 36,000 clones, around 73% occurring once. This sample comprised CD4+ or CD8+ T cells sorted from blood, obtained in a trial of the OX40 agonist ivuxolimab. These receptors were taken from an adult with an advanced solid tumor such as melanoma, head and neck, liver or kidney cancer.

J is TRBJ2-5 and V is TRBV5-4; perhaps TRBD2 as D (5 bases). Germline-derived CDR1 and CDR2 are SGHNT and YYREEE (reference sequence). Trimming left V 2 bases short and J 1 base short, with 6 bases between. This CDR3 comprises 13 residues. CDR3 in amino acids: CASSFGLQETQYF. CDR3 coding DNA: TGTGCCAGCAGCTTTGGACTCCAAGAGACCCAGTACTTC.

This clone turned up a few times. This rearrangement joins TRBV29-1 to TRBJ2-1; 8 bases fit TRBD2. Trimming took 1 base from V and 8 from J; bases not matched to a gene: 19. Germline values: CDR1 SQVTM, CDR2 ANQGSEA. The CDR3 is made up of 18 amino acids. Here the CDR3 reads CSVEGGVGFGRADYEQFF. The CDR3 DNA is TGCAGCGTTGAAGGGGGGGTTGGTTTCGGGAGGGCTGATTATGAGCAGTTCTTC.

This sequence joins TRBV27 and TRBJ2-5; D ambiguous. Germline V gene sequence: CDR1 MNHEY, CDR2 SMNVEV (reference sequence). Between the trimmed V and J ends, which lost 5 bases and 1 base, there was a span of 11 bases. The CDR3 extends over 14 amino acids. The DNA for the CDR3 is TGTGCCAGCAGTCAGTGGGGTTCCCAAGAGACCCAGTACTTC. Residues: CASSQWGSQETQYF.

V usage is TRBV27 and J usage is TRBJ2-3; TRBD2 matches at 12 bases. After removal of 4 bases from V and 7 bases from J, the junction contained 9 bases not matched to a gene. Germline V gene sequence: CDR1 MNHEY, CDR2 SMNVEV (reference sequence). This CDR3 has 16 residues. The CDR3 DNA is TGTGCCAGCAGTTCACTAGCGGGGGGTCTTGGGAATACGCAGTATTTT. Its translation is CASSSLAGGLGNTQYF.

The gene calls are TRBV6-1 and TRBJ1-1; 8 nucleotides line up with TRBD1. The CDR3 is made up of 14 amino acids. Trimming cost V 6 bases and J 2 bases; bases outside gene matches: 5. Germline V lookup: CDR1 MNHNS, CDR2 SASEGT. The CDR3 region has the DNA TGTGCCAGCAGGGACAGGGATCTCAACACTGAAGCTTTCTTT. This encodes CASRDRDLNTEAFF.

This chain uses TRBV19 with TRBJ2-2, with D possibly TRBD2 on 5 matching bases. This CDR3 is built from 15 residues. V dropped 4 bases and J dropped 2 bases, with 11 bases sitting between them. Germline V gives CDR1 LNHDA, CDR2 SQIVND (reference sequence). The CDR3 DNA reads TGTGCCAGTAGTAGGGCTAGCAGTAACACCGGGGAGCTGTTTTTT. Protein product: CASSRASSNTGELFF.

The genes are TRBV27 and TRBJ2-4; 13 nucleotides agree with TRBD2. There are 19 residues in the CDR3. V was pared by 8 bases and J by 0 bases, with 13 bases of the junction left unmatched. Germline CDR1 and CDR2: MNHEY and SMNVEV (reference sequence). CDR3 region: CASPNSLAGGLLAKNIQYF. The CDR3 region has the DNA TGTGCCAGCCCGAATTCACTAGCGGGGGGGCTACTAGCCAAAAACATTCAGTACTTC.

This rearrangement joins TRBV28 to TRBJ1-5; no clear D. Trimming took off 2 bases at V and 3 bases at J, with 11 bases between the two ends. Per the germline V gene, CDR1 is MDHEN and CDR2 is SYDVKM. This CDR3 comprises 15 residues. CDR3 DNA: TGTGCCAGCAGTTTAAATTGGGATAACAATCAGCCCCAGCATTTT. Protein product: CASSLNWDNNQPQHF.

The V and J genes are TRBV5-6 and TRBJ2-3; 9 positions agree with TRBD1. The V and J ends lost 2 bases and 3 bases, in that order; junction bases with no gene match: 10. The V gene's germline CDR1 is SGHDT and CDR2 YYEEEE. CDR3 length: 17 amino acids. CDR3 amino acids: CASSLKSGTGTTDTQYF. In DNA form, the CDR3 reads TGTGCCAGCAGCTTAAAATCCGGGACAGGGACTACAGATACGCAGTATTTT.

The chain is built from TRBV4-3 and TRBJ2-5, with 8 nucleotides matching TRBD1. Germline CDR1 is LGHNA and CDR2 is YSLEER. The junction had 6 bases not matched to a gene; V was cut back by 4 bases and J by 2 bases. CDR3 length: 15 residues. The DNA for the CDR3 is TGCGCCAGCAGCCGAGAAAGGACAGGGCAAGAGACCCAGTACTTC. It yields the protein CASSRERTGQETQYF.

This clone has more than one count but fewer than ten. The rearrangement joins TRBV9 to TRBJ2-7; D is possibly TRBD1 (6 bases). The CDR3 has 14 amino acids. Germline CDR1 SGDLS, CDR2 YYNGEE. Between the trimmed V and J ends, which lost 2 bases and 5 bases, there was a span of 14 bases. CDR3 DNA: TGTGCCAGCAGCGTCGAAGGGGGAGAGGACGAGCAGTACTTC. It codes for CASSVEGGEDEQYF. The full variable domain, rest sourced from reference TRBV9 and TRBJ2-7, is DSGVTQTPKHLITATGQRVTLRCSPRSGDLSVYWYQQSLDQGLQFLIQYYNGEERAKGNILERFSAQQFPDLHSELNLSSLELGDSALYFCASSVEGGEDEQYFGPGTRLTVT.

V and J are TRBV28 and TRBJ1-4; 7 bases map to TRBD1. The length of the CDR3 is 23 residues. CDR1 is MDHEN, CDR2 SYDVKM, per germline. After removal of 3 bases from V and 3 bases from J, the junction contained 28 bases not matched to a gene. CDR3 residues: CASSFLGQSIWSGGTGSNEKLFF. The CDR3 nucleotides are TGTGCCAGCAGTTTTCTCGGGCAGTCGATTTGGTCAGGGGGAACCGGGTCTAATGAAAAACTGTTTTTT.

The chain links TRBV4-1 to TRBJ1-1; D uncertain. The germline gives CDR1 MGHRA, CDR2 YSYEKL. The CDR3 loop spans 16 amino acids. V lost 1 base to trimming and J lost 1 base, with 13 bases between them. CDR3 DNA sequence: TGCGCCAGCAGCCAAGTGAGGGCCGCCCAGAACACTGAAGCTTTCTTT. Protein: CASSQVRAAQNTEAFF.

This clone is a singleton in its sample. The chain couples TRBV28 to TRBJ2-1; weak D call: TRBD2 (5 bases). The V end was cut by 4 bases, the J end by 8 bases, with 21 bases between. In germline, CDR1 is MDHEN, CDR2 SYDVKM. This CDR3 region has 16 residues. The CDR3 DNA is TGTGCCAGCAGTTCCCTCTCGGGAATCCAATCCCATGAGCAGTTCTTC. This sequence encodes CASSSLSGIQSHEQFF. The whole variable domain, filled in from reference TRBV28 and TRBJ2-1, reads DVKVTQSSRYLVKRTGEKVFLECVQDMDHENMFWYRQDPGLGLRLIYFSYDVKMKEKGDIPEGYSVSREKKERFSLILESASTNQTSMYLCASSSLSGIQSHEQFFGPGTRLTVL.

This clone was found a few times. The chain is built from TRBV5-6 and TRBJ2-5, with 8 bases identical to TRBD2. The germline CDR1 and CDR2 sequences are SGHDT and YYEEEE. V shed 0 bases, J shed 5 bases, and the junction held 9 bases outside the gene matches. This CDR3 is built from 16 residues. CDR3 nucleotide sequence: TGTGCCAGCAGCTTGGGAGCGGGAGTAAGTTTGGAGACCCAGTACTTC. It translates to CASSLGAGVSLETQYF.

This clone was seen a handful of times. The chain couples TRBV7-2 to TRBJ2-3; D perhaps matches TRBD1 (6 bases). The CDR3 totals 17 residues. With 2 bases removed from V and 3 bases from J, the gap between germline ends came to 18 bases. Germline V gene data show CDR1 as SGHTA and CDR2 as FQGNSA. CDR3 protein: CASSLIQGLLGTDTQYF. The CDR3 coding sequence is TGTGCCAGCAGCTTAATTCAGGGGCTATTGGGGACAGATACGCAGTATTTT.